This entry lists 22 T cell receptor beta chains sequenced from one sample in a study of T cell changes during pregnancy in multiple sclerosis. The assay was immunoSEQ multiplex PCR, and TCRdb's table has in-frame clones only and misses some. The sample consists of tens of thousands of clones, about 94% of them appearing once. Sequencing was performed on peripheral blood, taken in the third trimester of pregnancy. These receptors were taken from a female donor with multiple sclerosis, enrolled in a pregnancy study.

The chain has TRBV6-1 and TRBJ1-3; possible D gene TRBD1, 5 bases. The CDR3 consists of 14 residues. Germline V lookup: CDR1 MNHNS, CDR2 SASEGT. Trimming cost V 4 bases and J 0 bases, with 7 bases left between them. The DNA of the CDR3 is TGTGCCAGCAGTGTTCAGGGCTCTGGAAACACCATATATTTT. Its protein is CASSVQGSGNTIYF.

This chain links TRBV2 with TRBJ1-5; 11 positions match TRBD1. With V trimmed by 5 bases and J by 4 bases, 1 base remained unmatched. Per germline, CDR1 SNHLY and CDR2 FYNNEI. There are 14 residues in the CDR3. The CDR3 is CASSWDRGNQPQHF. CDR3 bases: TGTGCCAGCAGTTGGGACAGGGGGAATCAGCCCCAGCATTTT.

This clone was detected a few times. The rearrangement links TRBV19 to TRBJ2-3; 8 nucleotides align to TRBD2. Germline trimming cut 5 bases from V and 5 bases from J; bases unmatched to any gene: 15. Germline V CDR1 and CDR2: LNHDA, SQIVND (reference sequence). This CDR3 is 17 amino acids long. CDR3 sequence reads: CASSARGGSGVGDTQYF. The CDR3 DNA is TGTGCCAGTAGTGCCCGGGGGGGCTCGGGAGTGGGAGATACGCAGTATTTT.

V gene TRBV6-5 combines with J gene TRBJ1-2; TRBD1 matches at 8 bases. The germline CDR1 and CDR2 sequences are MNHEY and SVGAGI. The CDR3 length is 12 residues. The ends lost 10 bases at V and 6 bases at J; junction bases unmatched: 7. In DNA, the CDR3 is TGTGCCACCGGACAGGGAGGGGATGGCTACACCTTC. The encoded protein is CATGQGGDGYTF.

The rearrangement uses TRBV6-1 and TRBJ2-7; TRBD1 matches 12 bases. The CDR3 contains 14 residues. V lost 6 bases, J lost 6 bases, and 6 bases stayed unmatched. The V gene's germline CDR1 is MNHNS and CDR2 SASEGT. CDR3 DNA sequence: TGTGCCAGCAGGGGGACAGGGGGCTCCGGCGAGCAGTACTTC. Protein sequence: CASRGTGGSGEQYF.

This clone showed up just once. CDR3 sequence: CASRYDGTGPTEAFF. Here the CDR3 DNA reads TGTGCCAGCAGATATGATGGGACAGGCCCCACTGAAGCTTTCTTT. The chain recombines TRBV6-5 with TRBJ1-1; 8 positions match TRBD1. Germline assignment: CDR1 MNHEY and CDR2 SVGAGI. J lost 4 bases, V lost 6 bases, and 10 bases had no gene match. This CDR3 region has 15 residues.

This clone was seen only once. The chain carries TRBV30 and TRBJ2-1; 9 nucleotides align to TRBD1. This CDR3 is 15 amino acids long. In germline, CDR1 is GTSNPN, CDR2 SVGIG (reference sequence). Trimming cost V 1 base and J 4 bases; bases outside gene matches: 5. The DNA for the CDR3 is TGTGCCTGGAGTGAGGGGACAGGGCTATACAATGAGCAGTTCTTC. Translation gives CAWSEGTGLYNEQFF.

The V call is TRBV7-9, the J call TRBJ1-4, with 9 bases aligning to TRBD1. This CDR3 is 14 amino acids long. Unmatched junction bases numbered 5, after V lost 5 bases and J lost 7 bases. Germline values: CDR1 SEHNR, CDR2 FQNEAQ (reference sequence). The CDR3 DNA follows: TGTGCCAGCAGCCGGGGACAGGGACCTGAAAAACTGTTTTTT. It yields the protein CASSRGQGPEKLFF.

This chain joins TRBV21-1 and TRBJ2-7; TRBD1 is taken as the D call from the table, unchecked against the DNA. TRBV21-1 is a documented pseudogene. This CDR3 has 14 amino acids. DNA of the CDR3: TGTGCCAGCAACCGACAGGGCTTCACCTACGAGCAGTACTTC. Residues: CASNRQGFTYEQYF.

The V gene is TRBV30, the J gene TRBJ1-2; perhaps TRBD1 as D (5 bases). CDR1 GTSNPN and CDR2 SVGIG come from the germline V gene (reference sequence). V was cut by 1 base and J by 5 bases, with 8 bases left in between. The CDR3 length is 12 residues. The CDR3 nucleotides are TGTGCCTGGAGTGGGCAGGGATATGGCTACACCTTC. It encodes CAWSGQGYGYTF.

The J gene is TRBJ2-5, the V gene TRBV7-8; 9 nucleotides line up with TRBD2. Germline CDR1 SGHVS, CDR2 FQNEAQ. V dropped 1 base and J dropped 2; count of bases not matched to a gene: 8. This CDR3 spans 17 amino acids. Written as DNA, the CDR3 is TGTGCCAGCAGCTTAGTGCGCCTAGCGGGACCTCAAGAGACCCAGTACTTC. Translation gives CASSLVRLAGPQETQYF.

In this sample, this clone turned up a few times. The chain is built from TRBV5-5 and TRBJ1-5, with D possibly TRBD1 on 5 matching bases. Germline assignment: CDR1 SGHKS and CDR2 YYEKEE (reference sequence). V dropped 4 bases and J dropped 3 bases, with 11 bases sitting between them. There are 14 residues in the CDR3. The CDR3 reads CASSVTVFNQPQHF. The CDR3 nucleotides are TGTGCCAGCAGCGTGACAGTCTTCAATCAGCCCCAGCATTTT.

The chain uses TRBV7-2 and TRBJ1-1, with D possibly TRBD1 on 5 matching bases. V shed 5 bases and J shed 4 bases, with 17 bases lying between them. CDR3 size: 15 residues. CDR1 and CDR2 (germline): SGHTA, FQGNSA. DNA of the CDR3: TGTGCCAGCAGCCCACAAGGGACGGGAGGCACTGAAGCTTTCTTT. This sequence encodes CASSPQGTGGTEAFF.

The gene calls are TRBV7-2 and TRBJ2-1, with D perhaps TRBD2 (6 bases). CDR1 is SGHTA, CDR2 FQGNSA, per germline. V was pared by 3 bases and J by 2 bases, with 11 bases between. This CDR3 comprises 15 residues. The CDR3 spells CASSFAGSPYNEQFF. CDR3 sequence (DNA): TGTGCCAGCAGCTTCGCCGGGAGCCCCTACAATGAGCAGTTCTTC.

The DNA of the CDR3 is TGCGCCAGCAGCCAAGAATTCGAGTTCCACGAGCAGTACTTC. This gives the protein CASSQEFEFHEQYF. The rearrangement uses TRBV4-3 and TRBJ2-7, with D hard to call. This CDR3 spans 14 amino acids. V was clipped by 0 bases and J by 5 bases, with 11 bases between them. In germline, CDR1 is LGHNA, CDR2 YSLEER.

The chain links TRBV5-5 to TRBJ1-2; a possible D gene is TRBD1 (5 bases). CDR1 and CDR2 (germline): SGHKS, YYEKEE (reference sequence). CDR3 length: 13 amino acids. Trimming left V 2 bases short and J 5 bases short, with 10 bases between. The CDR3 region has the DNA TGTGCCAGCAGCTTAATGGGGGGTTATGGCTACACCTTC. Its translation is CASSLMGGYGYTF.

The CDR3 DNA is TGCGCCAGCAGCTTGGATCTAGCGGGAGGGACAGATACGCAGTATTTT. This gives the protein CASSLDLAGGTDTQYF. V usage is TRBV5-1 and J usage is TRBJ2-3; 12 bases match TRBD2. Germline assignment: CDR1 SGHRS and CDR2 YFSETQ. The CDR3 totals 16 residues. With 0 bases clipped from V and 3 bases from J, the junction kept 2 bases outside the gene matches.

This chain connects TRBV6-6 to TRBJ1-5; TRBD1 might be the D (5 bases). The CDR3 is made up of 14 amino acids. Per germline, CDR1 MNHNY and CDR2 SVGAGI (reference sequence). Trimming removed 5 bases at V and 6 bases at J, with 14 bases between. The CDR3 here is CASSPRQQPQPQHF. The CDR3 DNA sequence: TGTGCCAGCAGTCCCCGACAGCAACCTCAGCCCCAGCATTTT.

The genes are TRBV7-2 and TRBJ1-2, with no clear D. Trimming took off 10 bases at V and 4 bases at J, with 13 bases between the two ends. This CDR3 has 12 residues. The germline gives CDR1 SGHTA, CDR2 FQGNSA. The DNA of the CDR3 is TGTGCCACCTCGGCTAGGTTCTATGGCTACACCTTC. Encoded protein: CATSARFYGYTF.

Comment on this clone: Other nucleotide sequences from this sample produce the same CDR3. This chain connects TRBV9 to TRBJ2-7; 13 positions match TRBD2. After removal of 3 bases from V and 4 bases from J, the junction contained 7 bases not matched to a gene. The CDR3 is 16 amino acids. Germline V CDR1 and CDR2: SGDLS, YYNGEE. This chain's CDR3 is CASSEGGTSGTYEQYF. The CDR3 DNA reads TGTGCCAGCAGCGAGGGGGGGACTAGCGGGACGTACGAGCAGTACTTC.

This rearrangement joins TRBV5-1 to TRBJ2-1, with TRBD1 matching 8 bases. CDR1 is SGHRS, CDR2 YFSETQ, per germline. V gave up 7 bases and J gave up 7 bases; unmatched junction bases: 4. This CDR3 spans 12 amino acids. The CDR3: CASGTGHNEQFF. The CDR3 coding sequence is TGCGCCAGCGGGACAGGCCATAATGAGCAGTTCTTC. The variable domain in full, with the rest retrieved from reference TRBV5-1 and TRBJ2-1, is KAGVTQTPRYLIKTRGQQVTLSCSPISGHRSVSWYQQTPGQGLQFLFEYFSETQRNKGNFPGRFSGRQFSNSRSEMNVSTLELGDSALYLCASGTGHNEQFFGPGTRLTVL.

The chain has TRBV30 and TRBJ2-5, with D perhaps TRBD2 (6 bases). This CDR3 is built from 15 residues. V gave up 2 bases and J gave up 2 bases, with 15 bases separating them. Germline V lookup: CDR1 GTSNPN, CDR2 SVGIG (reference sequence). CDR3 in DNA: TGTGCCTGGAGTCCACTAGCAGGGATTCAAGAGACCCAGTACTTC. The encoded protein is CAWSPLAGIQETQYF.